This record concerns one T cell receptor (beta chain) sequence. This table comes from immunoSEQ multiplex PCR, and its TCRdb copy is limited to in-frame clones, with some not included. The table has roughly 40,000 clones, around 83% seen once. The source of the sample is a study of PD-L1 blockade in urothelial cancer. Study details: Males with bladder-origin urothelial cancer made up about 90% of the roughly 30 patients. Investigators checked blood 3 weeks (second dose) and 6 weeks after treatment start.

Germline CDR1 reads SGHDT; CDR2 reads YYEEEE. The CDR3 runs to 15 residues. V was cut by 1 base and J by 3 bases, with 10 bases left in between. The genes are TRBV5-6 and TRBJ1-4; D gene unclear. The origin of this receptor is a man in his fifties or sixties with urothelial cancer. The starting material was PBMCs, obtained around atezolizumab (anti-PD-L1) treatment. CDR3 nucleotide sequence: TGTGCCAGCAGCTTGAAATTTGCGCCTAATGAAAAACTGTTTTTT. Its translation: CASSLKFAPNEKLFF.